This entry features one TCR beta chain sequence. Its antigen remains undetermined. No quality values exist for individual bases; no much larger clone is one base distant. In Seattle, one collaborating source enrolled patients while the infection was active and tracked those patients longitudinally over the course of disease. The collaborating institutions used their own protocols to collect whole blood in K2EDTA tubes. For TCRbeta analysis, collaborator samples were shipped as frozen whole blood, as isolated PBMCs, or as DNA extracted from either sample type. The immunoSEQ Assay, a bias-controlled multiplex PCR, was used to amplify TCRbeta CDR3 regions from genomic DNA. In the paper's pipeline: The number of nucleated cells in each sample was estimated from the amplification of reference gene primers within the assay. Sequence reads were collapsed and filtered to measure the absolute abundance of every unique TCRbeta CDR3 rearrangement. For each sample, productive Simpson clonality was calculated as the square root of Simpson's diversity index across productive rearrangements. TCRdb obtained this table from immuneACCESS and retained in-frame rearrangements with V and J assigned. These tables miss some clones; where compared with another copy, unresolved V genes account for less than half of the shortfall, and the remainder is unexplained. V and J calls and clone size are those listed in that table; D and trimming were worked out from the DNA. The table for this sample lists about 420,000 clones; around nine tenths of them were counted only once. About 0.91% of the sample comes from the top ten.

This sample stems from a study of blood T cell repertoires in COVID-19 (TCRdb year 2020). Some background on the complete study: The collaborator samples originated in the United States, Italy and Spain and spanned the acute and convalescent phases of COVID-19. The material from the prospective study consisted of cDNA or gDNA derived from T cells, B-cell-depleted T cells, or PBMCs. Deeply sampled blood TCRbeta repertoires from subjects exposed to, actively infected with, or recovered from COVID-19 were included in the dataset. The repertoires were released in a freely available public database intended as a resource for research on the immune response to SARS-CoV-2. Samples were obtained from the ongoing ImmuneRACE study (first 160 participants) and from roughly 1,300 subjects provided by 6 global collaborators. Nearly every sample came with metadata listing a de-identified subject ID, COVID-19 status, age in years and sex. Where HLA class I and class II types were available, the types were taken from metadata supplied by the sample provider, not from assay-based typing. Results the study describes overall, beyond this receptor: Clinical and demographic metadata were provided uncurated, with the amount varying by source and participant.

Including the terminal cysteine and phenylalanine, the CDR3 comprises 14 residues. CDR3 DNA is the only sequence kept; it has 42 bases, read in frame from the first base. From a lookup of the germline V gene, CDR1 and CDR2 are MNHNS and SASEGT. Trimmed from V: 3 bases; trimmed from J: 8 bases; junction bases lacking a gene match: 5. Material: peripheral blood. The receptor was isolated from a man younger than 35 with COVID-19, enrolled during active disease. The sequence is built from TRBV6-1 and TRBJ1-4; the junction holds 8 bases that match TRBD1. At the DNA level, the sequence is TGTGCCAGCAGTGAGATACAGGGGGGAGAAAAACTGTTTTTT. It codes for CASSEIQGGEKLFF.